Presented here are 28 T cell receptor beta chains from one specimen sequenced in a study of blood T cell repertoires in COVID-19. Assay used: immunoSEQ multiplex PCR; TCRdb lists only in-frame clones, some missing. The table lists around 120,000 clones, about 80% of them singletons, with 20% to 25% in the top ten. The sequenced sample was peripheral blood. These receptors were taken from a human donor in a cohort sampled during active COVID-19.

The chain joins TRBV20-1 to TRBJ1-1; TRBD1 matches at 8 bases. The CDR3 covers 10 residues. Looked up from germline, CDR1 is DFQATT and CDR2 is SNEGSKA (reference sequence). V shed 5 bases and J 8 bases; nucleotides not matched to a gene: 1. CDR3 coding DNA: TGCAGTGCTGGGGACAGGGAAGCTTTCTTT. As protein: CSAGDREAFF.

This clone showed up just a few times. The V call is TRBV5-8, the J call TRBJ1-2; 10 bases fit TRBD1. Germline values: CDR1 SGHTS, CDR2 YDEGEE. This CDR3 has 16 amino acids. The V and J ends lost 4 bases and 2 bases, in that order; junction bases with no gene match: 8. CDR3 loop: CASSRRPGQGNYGYTF. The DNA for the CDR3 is TGTGCCAGCAGCCGACGACCGGGACAGGGGAACTATGGCTACACCTTC.

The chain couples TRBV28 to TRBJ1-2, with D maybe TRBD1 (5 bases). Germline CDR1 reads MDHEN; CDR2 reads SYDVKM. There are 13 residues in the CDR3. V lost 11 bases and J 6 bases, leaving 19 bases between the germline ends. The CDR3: CADKGLLRDGYTF. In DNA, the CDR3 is TGTGCCGACAAGGGACTTTTGAGGGATGGCTACACCTTC.

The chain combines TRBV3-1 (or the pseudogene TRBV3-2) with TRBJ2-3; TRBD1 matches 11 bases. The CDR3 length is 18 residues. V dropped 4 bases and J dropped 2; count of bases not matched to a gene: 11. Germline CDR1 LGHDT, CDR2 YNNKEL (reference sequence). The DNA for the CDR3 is TGTGCCAGCAGCCCCGATGGGGACAGGGGGGCTCCCACAGATACGCAGTATTTT. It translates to CASSPDGDRGAPTDTQYF.

This chain's CDR3 is CASSEDRAGNTIYF. Here the CDR3 DNA reads TGTGCCAGCAGTGAAGACAGGGCTGGAAACACCATATATTTT. The J gene is TRBJ1-3, the V gene TRBV2; D is possibly TRBD1 (6 bases). The germline V and J ends were trimmed by 1 base and 2 bases, with 6 bases remaining between them. The germline CDR1 and CDR2 sequences are SNHLY and FYNNEI. The CDR3 runs 14 residues.

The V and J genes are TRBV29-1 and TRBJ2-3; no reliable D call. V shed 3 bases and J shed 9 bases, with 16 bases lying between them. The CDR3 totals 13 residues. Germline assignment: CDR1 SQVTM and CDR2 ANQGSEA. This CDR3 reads CSVDNEASTTQYF. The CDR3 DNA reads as TGCAGCGTTGACAACGAGGCCTCCACGACGCAGTATTTT.

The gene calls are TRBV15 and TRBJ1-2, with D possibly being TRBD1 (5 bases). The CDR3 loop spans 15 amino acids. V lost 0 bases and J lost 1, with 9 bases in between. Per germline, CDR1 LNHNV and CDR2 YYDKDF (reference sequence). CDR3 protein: CATSRDRGDNYGYTF. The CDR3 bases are TGTGCCACCAGCAGAGATCGGGGGGATAACTATGGCTACACCTTC. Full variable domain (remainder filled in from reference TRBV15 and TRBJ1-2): DAMVIQNPRYQVTQFGKPVTLSCSQTLNHNVMYWYQQKSSQAPKLLFHYYDKDFNNEADTPDNFQSRRPNTSFCFLDIRSPGLGDTAMYLCATSRDRGDNYGYTFGSGTRLTVV.

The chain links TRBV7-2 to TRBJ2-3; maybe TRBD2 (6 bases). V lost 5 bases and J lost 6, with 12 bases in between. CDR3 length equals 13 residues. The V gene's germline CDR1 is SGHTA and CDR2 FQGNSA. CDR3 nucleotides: TGTGCCAGCAGCCGACTAGTGGCTGATACGCAGTATTTT. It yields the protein CASSRLVADTQYF.

The CDR3: CAIRDQGRRDEKLFF. The DNA for the CDR3 is TGTGCCATCAGAGATCAGGGACGGAGGGACGAAAAACTGTTTTTT. The chain combines TRBV10-3 with TRBJ1-4; D is possibly TRBD1 (5 bases). The V gene lost 6 bases and the J gene lost 8 bases, with 19 bases spanning the gap. CDR1 is ENHRY, CDR2 SYGVKD, per germline. This CDR3 region has 15 residues.

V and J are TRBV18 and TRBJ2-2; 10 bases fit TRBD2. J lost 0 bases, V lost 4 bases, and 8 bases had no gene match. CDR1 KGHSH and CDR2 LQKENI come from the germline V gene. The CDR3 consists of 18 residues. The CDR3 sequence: CASSQALAGLTNTGELFF. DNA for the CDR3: TGTGCCAGCTCACAAGCACTAGCGGGGCTAACGAACACCGGGGAGCTGTTTTTT.

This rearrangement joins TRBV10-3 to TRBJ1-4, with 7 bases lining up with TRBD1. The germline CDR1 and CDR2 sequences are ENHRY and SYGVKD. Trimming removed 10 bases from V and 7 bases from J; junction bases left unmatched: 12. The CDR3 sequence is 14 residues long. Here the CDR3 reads CATQGRQGSEKLFF. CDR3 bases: TGTGCCACACAGGGGAGGCAGGGGAGTGAAAAACTGTTTTTT.

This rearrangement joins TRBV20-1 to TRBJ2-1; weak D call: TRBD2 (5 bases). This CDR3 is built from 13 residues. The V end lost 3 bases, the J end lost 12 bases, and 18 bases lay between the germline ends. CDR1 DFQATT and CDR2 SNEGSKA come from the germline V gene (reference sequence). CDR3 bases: TGCAGTGCTAGTCGGCTAGCCGAAGTGGTGCAGTTCTTC. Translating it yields CSASRLAEVVQFF.

The CDR3 loop is CATWTGRGNSPLHF. DNA for the CDR3: TGTGCCACTTGGACAGGCCGGGGCAATTCACCCCTCCACTTT. The rearrangement uses TRBV10-3 and TRBJ1-6; 7 positions agree with TRBD1. Unmatched junction bases numbered 10, after V lost 10 bases and J lost 7 bases. The CDR3 sequence is 14 residues long. Germline V lookup: CDR1 ENHRY, CDR2 SYGVKD.

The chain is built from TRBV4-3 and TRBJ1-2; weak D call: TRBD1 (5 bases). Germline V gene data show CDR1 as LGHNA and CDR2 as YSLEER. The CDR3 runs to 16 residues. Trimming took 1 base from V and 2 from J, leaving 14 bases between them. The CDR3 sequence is CASSQAHGGGNYGYTF. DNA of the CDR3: TGCGCCAGCAGCCAAGCGCATGGTGGGGGGAACTATGGCTACACCTTC.

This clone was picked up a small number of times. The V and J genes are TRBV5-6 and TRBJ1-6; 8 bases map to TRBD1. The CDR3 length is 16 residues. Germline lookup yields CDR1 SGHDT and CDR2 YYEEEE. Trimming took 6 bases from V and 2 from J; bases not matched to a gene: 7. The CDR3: CASTRGTGTYNSPLHF. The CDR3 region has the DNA TGTGCCAGCACCAGAGGGACAGGAACCTATAATTCACCCCTCCACTTT.

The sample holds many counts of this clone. CDR3 DNA sequence: TGTGCCAGCAGTTTAGGGACAGGGGTTTACGAGCAGTACTTC. Translated: CASSLGTGVYEQYF. The chain links TRBV28 to TRBJ2-7; 10 nucleotides align to TRBD1. The CDR3 length is 14 residues. Germline V lookup: CDR1 MDHEN, CDR2 SYDVKM. The trim removed 2 bases at V and 4 bases at J, leaving 2 bases unmatched.

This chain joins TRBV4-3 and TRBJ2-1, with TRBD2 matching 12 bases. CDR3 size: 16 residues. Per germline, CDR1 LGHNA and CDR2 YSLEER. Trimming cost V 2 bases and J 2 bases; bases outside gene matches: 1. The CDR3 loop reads CASSQRLAGAYNEQFF. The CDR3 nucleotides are TGCGCCAGCAGCCAAAGACTAGCGGGGGCCTACAATGAGCAGTTCTTC.

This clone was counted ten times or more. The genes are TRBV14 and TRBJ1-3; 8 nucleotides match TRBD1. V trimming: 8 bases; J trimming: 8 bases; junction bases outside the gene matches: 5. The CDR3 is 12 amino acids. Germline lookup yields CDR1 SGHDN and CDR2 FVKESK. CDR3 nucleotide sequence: TGTGCCAGCGGCAGGGGGCCAGACACCATATATTTT. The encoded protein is CASGRGPDTIYF. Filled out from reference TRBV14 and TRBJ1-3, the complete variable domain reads EAGVTQFPSHSVIEKGQTVTLRCDPISGHDNLYWYRRVMGKEIKFLLHFVKESKQDESGMPNNRFLAERTGGTYSTLKVQPAELEDSGVYFCASGRGPDTIYFGEGSWLTVV.

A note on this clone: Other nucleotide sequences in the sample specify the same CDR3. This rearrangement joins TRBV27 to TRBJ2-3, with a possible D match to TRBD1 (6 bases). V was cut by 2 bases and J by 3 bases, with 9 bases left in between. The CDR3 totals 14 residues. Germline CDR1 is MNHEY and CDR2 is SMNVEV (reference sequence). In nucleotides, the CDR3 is TGTGCCAGCAGTTTAAACAGGGCGACAGATACGCAGTATTTT. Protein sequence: CASSLNRATDTQYF.

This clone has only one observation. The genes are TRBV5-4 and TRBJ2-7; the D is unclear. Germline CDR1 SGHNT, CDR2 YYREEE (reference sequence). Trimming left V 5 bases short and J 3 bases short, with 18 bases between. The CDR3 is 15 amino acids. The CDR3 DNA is TGTGCCAGCAGGTTCATGGGCCAAGAACACTACGAGCAGTACTTC. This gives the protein CASRFMGQEHYEQYF.

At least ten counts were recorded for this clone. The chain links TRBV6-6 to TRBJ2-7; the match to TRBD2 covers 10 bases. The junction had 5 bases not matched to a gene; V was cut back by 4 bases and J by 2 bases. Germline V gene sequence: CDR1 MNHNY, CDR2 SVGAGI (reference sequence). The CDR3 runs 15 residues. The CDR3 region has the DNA TGTGCCAGCAGTTCCGGACTAGCGGAGACCTACGAGCAGTACTTC. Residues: CASSSGLAETYEQYF.

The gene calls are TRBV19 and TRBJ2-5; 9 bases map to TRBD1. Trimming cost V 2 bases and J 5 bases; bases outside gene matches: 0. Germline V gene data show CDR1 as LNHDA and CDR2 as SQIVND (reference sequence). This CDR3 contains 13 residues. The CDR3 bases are TGTGCCAGTAGTATAACAGGGGGCGAGACCCAGTACTTC. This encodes CASSITGGETQYF.

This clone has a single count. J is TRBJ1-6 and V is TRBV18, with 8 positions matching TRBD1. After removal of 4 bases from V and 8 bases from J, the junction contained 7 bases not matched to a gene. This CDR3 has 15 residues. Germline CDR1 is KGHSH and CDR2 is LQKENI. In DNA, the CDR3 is TGTGCCAGCTCACATGGACAGGGTCTTGATTCACCCCTCCACTTT. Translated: CASSHGQGLDSPLHF.

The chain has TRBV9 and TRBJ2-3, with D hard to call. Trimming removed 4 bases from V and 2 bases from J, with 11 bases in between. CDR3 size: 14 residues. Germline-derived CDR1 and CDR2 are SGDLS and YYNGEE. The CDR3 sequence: CASSPGQTTDTQYF. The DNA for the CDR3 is TGTGCCAGCAGCCCAGGCCAAACCACAGATACGCAGTATTTT.

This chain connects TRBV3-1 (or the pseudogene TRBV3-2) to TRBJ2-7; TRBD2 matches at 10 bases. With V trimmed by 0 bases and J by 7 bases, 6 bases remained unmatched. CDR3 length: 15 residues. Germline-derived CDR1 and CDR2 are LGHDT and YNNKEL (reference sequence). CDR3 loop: CASSQDSGGFLEQYF. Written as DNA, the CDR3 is TGTGCCAGCAGCCAAGATAGCGGGGGGTTTCTAGAGCAGTACTTC.

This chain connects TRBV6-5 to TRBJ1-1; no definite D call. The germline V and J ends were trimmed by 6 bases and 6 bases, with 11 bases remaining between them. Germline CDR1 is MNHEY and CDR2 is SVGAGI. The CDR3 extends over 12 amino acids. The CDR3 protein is CASRRRSAEAFF. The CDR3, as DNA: TGTGCCAGCAGAAGGAGATCCGCTGAAGCTTTCTTT.

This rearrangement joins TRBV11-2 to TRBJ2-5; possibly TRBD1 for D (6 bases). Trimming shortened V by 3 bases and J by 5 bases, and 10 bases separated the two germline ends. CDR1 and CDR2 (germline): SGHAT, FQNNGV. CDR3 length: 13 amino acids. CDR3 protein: CASSFGDRETQYF. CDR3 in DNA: TGTGCCAGCAGCTTTGGAGACAGGGAGACCCAGTACTTC.

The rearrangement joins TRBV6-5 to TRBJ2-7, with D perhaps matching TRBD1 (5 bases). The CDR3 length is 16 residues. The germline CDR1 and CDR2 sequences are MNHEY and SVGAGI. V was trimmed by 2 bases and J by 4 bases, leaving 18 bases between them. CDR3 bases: TGTGCCAGCAGTTACGGCAGGGAACCCTTCAGTTACGAGCAGTACTTC. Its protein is CASSYGREPFSYEQYF.